The 9 T cell receptor beta chains in this list originate from one sample, sequenced in a study of T cells in Graves' hyperthyroidism and ophthalmopathy. RNA transcripts yielded amplified TCR beta CDR3 regions. The HTBI set primed first-round TCR CDR3 RT-PCR. TCRdb re-analysed the multiplex PCR reads in MiXCR, keeping a single row per CDR3 protein. The table records a few hundred thousand distinct CDR3 sequences, roughly a sixth of them present only once. The sample consisted of blood. The receptors were sampled from a woman aged 35 to 49 with Graves' ophthalmopathy.

This clonotype was picked up many times. The chain is built from TRBV6-1 and TRBJ1-5; D unresolved. Trimming stripped 6 bases from V and 2 bases from J, with 8 bases between. The germline CDR1 and CDR2 sequences are MNHNS and SASEGT. This CDR3 is built from 13 residues. This CDR3 reads CASRPGGNQPQHF. DNA for the CDR3: TGTGCCAGCAGGCCCGGGGGCAATCAGCCCCAGCATTTT.

This chain uses TRBV4-1 with TRBJ2-1, with 7 bases that match TRBD2. CDR3 length: 16 residues. V dropped 4 bases and J dropped 9; count of bases not matched to a gene: 15. CDR1 MGHRA and CDR2 YSYEKL come from the germline V gene. The CDR3 loop is CASSPWEGRGVFEQFF. In nucleotides, the CDR3 is TGCGCCAGCAGCCCATGGGAGGGACGAGGTGTATTTGAGCAGTTCTTC.

This clonotype was seen at least ten times. The genes are TRBV20-1 and TRBJ2-5; TRBD2 matches 7 bases. The germline V gene encodes CDR1 DFQATT and CDR2 SNEGSKA (reference sequence). Trimming took 6 bases from V and 5 from J; bases not matched to a gene: 6. The CDR3 totals 12 residues. CDR3 coding DNA: TGCAGTGCCAGGATGGGGGGGGAGACCCAGTACTTC. Translation gives CSARMGGETQYF.

This clonotype was picked up a small number of times. V is TRBV30 and J is TRBJ1-6, with D unclear. The CDR3 sequence is 14 residues long. The V end lost 2 bases, the J end lost 2 bases, and 7 bases lay between the germline ends. Germline CDR1 reads GTSNPN; CDR2 reads SVGIG (reference sequence). The CDR3 nucleotides read TGTGCCTGGAGTAAAACGGCCTATAATTCACCCCTCCACTTT. Encoded protein: CAWSKTAYNSPLHF.

This clonotype was seen ten or more times. The genes are TRBV3-1 and TRBJ2-3; D call uncertain. The germline CDR1 and CDR2 sequences are LGHDT and YNNKEL (reference sequence). V dropped 1 base and J dropped 2 bases, with 7 bases sitting between them. This CDR3 is 14 amino acids long. The CDR3 DNA reads as TGTGCCAGCAGCCAAGGGACCCACACAGATACGCAGTATTTT. It specifies CASSQGTHTDTQYF.

In its sample, this clonotype was seen many times. The CDR3 protein is CASSLGDPTEAFF. The CDR3 DNA reads TGTGCCAGCAGTTTAGGGGATCCCACTGAAGCTTTCTTT. V usage is TRBV12-3 or TRBV12-4 and J usage is TRBJ1-1; unclear D gene. The CDR3 is made up of 13 amino acids. V was cut by 1 base and J by 4 bases, with 7 bases left in between.

Ten or more counts support this clonotype. This chain uses TRBV20-1 with TRBJ2-1, with 10 positions matching TRBD2. V gave up 2 bases and J gave up 4 bases; unmatched junction bases: 2. The germline V gene has CDR1 DFQATT and CDR2 SNEGSKA (reference sequence). The CDR3 runs to 14 residues. In nucleotides, the CDR3 is TGCAGTGCTAGACGGACTAGCGGTTACAATGAGCAGTTCTTC. Its translation: CSARRTSGYNEQFF.

V usage is TRBV7-2 and J usage is TRBJ2-3; D may be TRBD2 (5 bases). CDR1 is SGHTA and CDR2 is FQGNSA in the germline V gene. V gave up 2 bases and J gave up 4 bases, with 16 bases separating them. The CDR3 covers 16 residues. CDR3 protein: CASSLFWRFSADTQYF. The CDR3 nucleotides read TGTGCCAGCAGCTTATTCTGGCGGTTTAGCGCAGATACGCAGTATTTT.

This clonotype appeared many times. CDR3 region: CSARDDRGPLPGTDTQYF. The CDR3 DNA reads TGCAGTGCTAGAGATGATAGAGGCCCTCTACCAGGCACAGATACGCAGTATTTT. V gene TRBV20-1 combines with J gene TRBJ2-3; D is uncertain. The CDR3 extends over 18 amino acids. Looked up from germline, CDR1 is DFQATT and CDR2 is SNEGSKA (reference sequence). V lost 0 bases, J lost 1 base, and 20 bases lay in between.